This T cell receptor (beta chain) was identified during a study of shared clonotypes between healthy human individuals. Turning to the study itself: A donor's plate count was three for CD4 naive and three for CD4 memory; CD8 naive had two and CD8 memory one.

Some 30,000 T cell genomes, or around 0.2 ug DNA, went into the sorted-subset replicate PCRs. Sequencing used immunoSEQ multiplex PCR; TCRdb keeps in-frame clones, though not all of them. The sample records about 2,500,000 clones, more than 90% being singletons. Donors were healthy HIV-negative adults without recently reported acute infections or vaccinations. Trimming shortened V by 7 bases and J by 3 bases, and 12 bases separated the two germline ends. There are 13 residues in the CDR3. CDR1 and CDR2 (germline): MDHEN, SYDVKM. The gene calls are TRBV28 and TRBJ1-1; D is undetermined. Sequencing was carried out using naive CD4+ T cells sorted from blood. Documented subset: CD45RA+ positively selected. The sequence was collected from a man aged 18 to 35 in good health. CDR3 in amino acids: CASTQPVYTEAFF. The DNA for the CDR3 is TGTGCCAGCACCCAGCCAGTTTACACTGAAGCTTTCTTT. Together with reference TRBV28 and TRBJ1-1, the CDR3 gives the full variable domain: DVKVTQSSRYLVKRTGEKVFLECVQDMDHENMFWYRQDPGLGLRLIYFSYDVKMKEKGDIPEGYSVSREKKERFSLILESASTNQTSMYLCASTQPVYTEAFFGQGTRLTVV.